This T cell receptor (beta chain) was obtained from a study of PD-1 blockade in mismatch repair-deficient tumors. The overall study: All were previously treated, progressing patients with approximately 11 mismatch repair-deficient cancer types. Overall study findings and caveats: Tumor-resident clones, often undetectable pretreatment in blood, expanded then contracted after pembrolizumab.

Three pembrolizumab responders had their TCRs sequenced. The table came from immunoSEQ multiplex PCR; TCRdb's copy has only in-frame clones and leaves some out. Among tens of thousands of clones listed, more than 75% were seen once. V dropped 5 bases and J dropped 1 base, with 15 bases sitting between them. Germline V CDR1 and CDR2: SGHVS, FQNEAQ. This CDR3 is 15 amino acids long. On this clone itself: What it recognizes is unknown.

The rearrangement links TRBV7-8 to TRBJ2-7; the D is unclear. Material: peripheral blood, obtained 4 weeks after starting pembrolizumab. The clonotype comes from an adult with mismatch repair-deficient cancer. The CDR3 loop is CASSPSVAGSYEQYF. The CDR3 DNA reads TGTGCCAGCAGCCCCTCGGTAGCCGGATCCTACGAGCAGTACTTC.